This T cell receptor (beta chain) was captured by sequencing in a study of CD8+ T cells in alopecia areata. Sequencing used cDNA as its template, made by extracting RNA and reverse transcribing it. Method: immunoSEQ multiplex PCR; TCRdb's copy keeps in-frame clones and lacks some. The sample includes hundreds of thousands of clones, 50% to 60% of them seen just once. V dropped 5 bases and J dropped 3 bases, with 22 bases sitting between them. The germline V gene has CDR1 MNHEY and CDR2 SMNVEV (reference sequence). The CDR3 is 17 amino acids. The chain employs TRBV27 and TRBJ1-2, with a weak D call TRBD1 (6 bases). Here the sequenced sample was CD4+ T cells sorted from blood, taken at week 0. This clonotype originated in a human donor with alopecia areata. The CDR3 DNA reads as TGTGCCAGCAGTCTAGAGCCTCTTAGACAGGCCTACTATGGCTACACCTTC. It codes for CASSLEPLRQAYYGYTF.